The text below deals with one TCR beta chain. Its antigen is currently unknown. The entry originates in a study of beta chain features in type 1 diabetes. This CDR3 spans 14 amino acids. Trimming cost V 6 bases and J 7 bases; bases outside gene matches: 10. Germline V gene sequence: CDR1 ENHRY, CDR2 SYGVKD. The whole isolated RNA underwent reverse transcription, so sequencing captured expressed TCRB transcripts. Here immunoSEQ multiplex PCR was the method, and the copy in TCRdb shows in-frame clones only, minus some. This table holds approximately 140,000 clones, roughly 48% found once. Findings and limits, study-wide: Naive, central memory and Treg TCRB repertoires seemed to resemble each other more closely in patients than they did in healthy donors. In every one of the four CD4+ subsets, TCRB CDR3s were moderately but significantly shorter in Type 1 diabetes patients. VDJ junctions from type 1 diabetes patients carried fewer insertions and larger deletions.

The V call is TRBV10-3, the J call TRBJ2-7; TRBD1 aligns across 9 bases. Sequences were obtained from Tregs from blood. This receptor was obtained from a man aged 18 to 29 in good health. CDR3 nucleotides: TGTGCCATCAGAAGAGAACAGGGGGCACGGGAGCAGTACTTC. Protein: CAIRREQGAREQYF.